The 3 T cell receptor beta chains given below trace back to one sample, sequenced in a study of blood T cells in healthy people across ages. A sample-barcoded 5' primer and a J-beta primer mix were used in a second PCR of roughly 6 to 11 cycles. TCRdb analysed the 5' RACE reads with MiXCR anew, one entry per CDR3 protein. The sample records around 1,000,000 distinct CDR3 sequences, approximately 26% being singletons. This sample also belongs to another study, concerning T cells of mothers and their children.

Input material: blood. The source is a girl aged 2 to 9 in good health.

The chain has TRBV12-3 or TRBV12-4 and TRBJ1-3; no definite D call. V dropped 4 bases and J dropped 3 bases, with 13 bases sitting between them. CDR3 size: 15 residues. The CDR3 DNA is TGTGCCAGCAGTTCCCCGGACGGATTTGGAAACACCATATATTTT. This codes for CASSSPDGFGNTIYF.

This rearrangement joins TRBV7-2 to TRBJ2-7; 7 bases match TRBD2. The CDR3 loop spans 15 amino acids. Germline CDR1 is SGHTA and CDR2 is FQGNSA. V lost 2 bases to trimming and J lost 1 base; unmatched junction nucleotides: 5. As DNA, the CDR3 is TGTGCCAGCAGCTTAACGGGAGGATTTTCCTACGAGCAGTACTTC. It is translated as CASSLTGGFSYEQYF.

The genes are TRBV2 and TRBJ1-1; D is unclear. V was trimmed by 2 bases and J by 0 bases, leaving 10 bases between them. The CDR3 spans 15 residues. From germline, CDR1 is SNHLY and CDR2 FYNNEI. As DNA, the CDR3 is TGTGCCAGCAGTGAATGGGAAAACATGAACACTGAAGCTTTCTTT. It encodes CASSEWENMNTEAFF.